A selection of T cell receptor beta chains follows, all from one sample in a study of shared clonotypes between healthy human individuals. Method: immunoSEQ multiplex PCR; TCRdb's copy keeps in-frame clones and lacks some. The sample lists some 1,900,000 clones; about 95% were seen once. Sequencing was performed on naive CD8+ T cells sorted from blood. Source of these receptors: a man aged 18-30 years in good health. Both conserved end residues are trimmed from each CDR3. The D gene is left open where the match is weak.

cdr3_aa: ASSLGAGDTGELF; j_call: TRBJ2-2; d_call: NA; v_call: TRBV5-1; cdr3_length: 13
cdr3_aa: ASRPSGTSSPEAF; j_call: TRBJ1-1; d_call: NA; v_call: TRBV27; cdr3_length: 13
cdr3_aa: ASSDYPGLASGELF; j_call: TRBJ2-2; d_call: TRBD2; v_call: TRBV6-1; cdr3_length: 14
cdr3_aa: ASSSGVRYWDYEQY; j_call: TRBJ2-7; d_call: NA; v_call: TRBV28; cdr3_length: 14
cdr3_aa: ASSFSGELF; j_call: TRBJ2-2; d_call: NA; v_call: TRBV6-1; cdr3_length: 9
cdr3_aa: ASSIFGSGHTEAF; j_call: TRBJ1-1; d_call: NA; v_call: TRBV19; cdr3_length: 13
cdr3_aa: AWTLTGVNTEAF; j_call: TRBJ1-1; d_call: NA; v_call: TRBV30; cdr3_length: 12
cdr3_aa: AWSVRETNFY; j_call: TRBJ2-4; d_call: NA; v_call: TRBV30; cdr3_length: 10
cdr3_aa: SVGTGDSNQPQH; j_call: TRBJ1-5; d_call: TRBD1; v_call: TRBV29-1; cdr3_length: 12
cdr3_aa: AWSGQGAYEQY; j_call: TRBJ2-7; d_call: TRBD1; v_call: TRBV30; cdr3_length: 11
cdr3_aa: ASSQVQGPYEQY; j_call: TRBJ2-7; d_call: NA; v_call: TRBV4-3; cdr3_length: 12
cdr3_aa: ASSSLSYEQY; j_call: TRBJ2-7; d_call: NA; v_call: TRBV7-6; cdr3_length: 10
cdr3_aa: ASSFFSGGADEQY; j_call: TRBJ2-7; d_call: TRBD2; v_call: TRBV11-2; cdr3_length: 13
cdr3_aa: ASSQDGGNGETQY; j_call: TRBJ2-5; d_call: NA; v_call: TRBV4-3; cdr3_length: 13
cdr3_aa: ASSSPTGSYNEQF; j_call: TRBJ2-1; d_call: TRBD1; v_call: TRBV7-9; cdr3_length: 13
cdr3_aa: SVGAGGPANEQF; j_call: TRBJ2-1; d_call: TRBD2; v_call: TRBV29-1; cdr3_length: 12
cdr3_aa: ASTPGRNYGYT; j_call: TRBJ1-2; d_call: NA; v_call: TRBV28; cdr3_length: 11
cdr3_aa: ASSLASTPYEQY; j_call: TRBJ2-7; d_call: NA; v_call: TRBV7-9; cdr3_length: 12
cdr3_aa: ASSSSGTGNTEAF; j_call: TRBJ1-1; d_call: TRBD1; v_call: TRBV13; cdr3_length: 13
cdr3_aa: ASSSREAPSKKETQY; j_call: TRBJ2-5; d_call: NA; v_call: TRBV4-1; cdr3_length: 15
cdr3_aa: ASSPGTSGIRVNTGELF; j_call: TRBJ2-2; d_call: TRBD2; v_call: TRBV7-7; cdr3_length: 17
cdr3_aa: ASSFSARADRTEAF; j_call: TRBJ1-1; d_call: NA; v_call: TRBV5-1; cdr3_length: 14
cdr3_aa: ASSPVTRSTYEQY; j_call: TRBJ2-7; d_call: NA; v_call: TRBV4-1; cdr3_length: 13
cdr3_aa: ASSPLGDAGGNTIY; j_call: TRBJ1-3; d_call: NA; v_call: TRBV7-9; cdr3_length: 14
cdr3_aa: ASSPPESSNTQY; j_call: TRBJ2-3; d_call: NA; v_call: TRBV13; cdr3_length: 12
cdr3_aa: AWVVSGNTIY; j_call: TRBJ1-3; d_call: NA; v_call: TRBV30; cdr3_length: 10
cdr3_aa: ASSLSGTGATLNTGELF; j_call: TRBJ2-2; d_call: TRBD1; v_call: TRBV27; cdr3_length: 17
cdr3_aa: ASSQALIRATDTQY; j_call: TRBJ2-3; d_call: NA; v_call: TRBV4-1; cdr3_length: 14
cdr3_aa: ASSSHGDTEAF; j_call: TRBJ1-1; d_call: NA; v_call: TRBV19; cdr3_length: 11
cdr3_aa: ASSQDKGGYEQY; j_call: TRBJ2-7; d_call: NA; v_call: TRBV4-1; cdr3_length: 12
cdr3_aa: ASKLRRDGLNEKLF; j_call: TRBJ1-4; d_call: NA; v_call: TRBV28; cdr3_length: 14
cdr3_aa: ASTSGAAYNEQF; j_call: TRBJ2-1; d_call: NA; v_call: TRBV7-9; cdr3_length: 12
cdr3_aa: ASEGTKDTQY; j_call: TRBJ2-3; d_call: TRBD2; v_call: TRBV7-9; cdr3_length: 10
cdr3_aa: ASSSWTGKDYGYT; j_call: TRBJ1-2; d_call: TRBD1; v_call: TRBV13; cdr3_length: 13
cdr3_aa: ASSRFLRGAGEQY; j_call: TRBJ2-7; d_call: TRBD2; v_call: TRBV28; cdr3_length: 13
cdr3_aa: ASSFMELADHYNEQF; j_call: TRBJ2-1; d_call: TRBD2; v_call: TRBV5-1; cdr3_length: 15
cdr3_aa: ASSYRLAGQVRVEQF; j_call: TRBJ2-1; d_call: TRBD2; v_call: TRBV4-1; cdr3_length: 15
cdr3_aa: ASSPGVTGELF; j_call: TRBJ2-2; d_call: NA; v_call: TRBV27; cdr3_length: 11
cdr3_aa: AISDHYEQY; j_call: TRBJ2-7; d_call: NA; v_call: TRBV10-3; cdr3_length: 9
cdr3_aa: ASSEGSSHYEQY; j_call: TRBJ2-7; d_call: NA; v_call: TRBV6-1; cdr3_length: 12
cdr3_aa: ASSLSRGIPHNQPQH; j_call: TRBJ1-5; d_call: NA; v_call: TRBV27; cdr3_length: 15
cdr3_aa: SGGGGQDYEQY; j_call: TRBJ2-7; d_call: TRBD1; v_call: TRBV29-1; cdr3_length: 11
cdr3_aa: ASRPTSGGITDTQY; j_call: TRBJ2-3; d_call: TRBD2; v_call: TRBV7-8; cdr3_length: 14
cdr3_aa: ASGWGLGAGTDTQY; j_call: TRBJ2-3; d_call: NA; v_call: TRBV12-5; cdr3_length: 14
cdr3_aa: SVDSGTPYNEQF; j_call: TRBJ2-1; d_call: NA; v_call: TRBV29-1; cdr3_length: 12
cdr3_aa: ASSLDDPLPVTEAF; j_call: TRBJ1-1; d_call: NA; v_call: TRBV5-6; cdr3_length: 14
cdr3_aa: ASSYRRTGENEKLF; j_call: TRBJ1-4; d_call: TRBD1; v_call: TRBV6-5; cdr3_length: 14
cdr3_aa: ASSEDQVSYEQY; j_call: TRBJ2-7; d_call: NA; v_call: TRBV6-1; cdr3_length: 12
cdr3_aa: ASTSGTGLLNEQF; j_call: TRBJ2-1; d_call: TRBD1; v_call: TRBV11-2; cdr3_length: 13